The clone carrying this T cell receptor beta chain has more than one count but fewer than ten. These data originate in a study of identical twins. TCRdb redid the calling of the 5' RACE reads with MiXCR, one entry per CDR3 protein. Seen here are 350,000 or so distinct CDR3 sequences, roughly 10% observed once, and the top ten hold 8.5% to 10%. V was cut by 3 bases and J by 0 bases, with 10 bases left in between. Germline V CDR1 and CDR2: SGHRS, YFSETQ. The CDR3 contains 15 residues. This clonotype originated in a woman aged 45-59 years in good health. Specimen: naive T cells sorted from blood. V and J are TRBV5-1 and TRBJ2-1, with a tentative D call TRBD2 (6 bases). CDR3 residues: CASSSQRASYNEQFF. CDR3 DNA: TGCGCCAGCAGCTCCCAGCGGGCCTCCTACAATGAGCAGTTCTTC. Full variable domain (missing parts from reference TRBV5-1 and TRBJ2-1): KAGVTQTPRYLIKTRGQQVTLSCSPISGHRSVSWYQQTPGQGLQFLFEYFSETQRNKGNFPGRFSGRQFSNSRSEMNVSTLELGDSALYLCASSSQRASYNEQFFGPGTRLTVL.